One sample yielded the 3 T cell receptor beta chains listed below, sequenced in a study of immune heterogeneity within non-small cell lung tumors. The authors used about 610 ng of bulk tumor genomic DNA per sample as template. During surgery, several far-apart biopsies were obtained from every primary tumor. The patients were newly diagnosed with non-small cell lung cancer, had not been treated, and had curative surgery. In a multiplex PCR, 32 V and 13 J primers amplified TCR beta CDR3. TCRdb called the multiplex PCR reads again in MiXCR, with one record for every CDR3 protein. The sample has approximately 19,000 distinct CDR3 sequences; approximately 30% are singletons. The sample was lung tumor tissue. The source of these receptors is a man aged 40-49 years with non-small cell lung cancer.

The chain carries TRBV4-3 and TRBJ2-2, with D possibly called TRBD1 or TRBD2 (6 bases each). The CDR3 is 15 amino acids. The V end was cut by 1 base, the J end by 5 bases, with 11 bases between. The V gene's germline CDR1 is LGHNA and CDR2 YSLEER. In DNA, the CDR3 is TGCGCCAGCAGCCAAGTCCGGGGGCAGACCGGGGAGCTGTTTTTT. Amino acids: CASSQVRGQTGELFF.

The V gene is TRBV6-2 or TRBV6-3, the J gene TRBJ2-3, with 10 bases lining up with TRBD2. CDR3 size: 16 residues. Germline trimming cut 2 bases from V and 8 bases from J; bases unmatched to any gene: 10. CDR1 MNHEY and CDR2 SVGEGT come from the germline V gene. The CDR3 sequence is CASSYGGLAVQATQYF. The CDR3 DNA follows: TGTGCCAGCAGTTACGGTGGACTAGCGGTTCAGGCTACGCAGTATTTT.

V and J are TRBV5-1 and TRBJ2-1; 9 nucleotides line up with TRBD2. J gave up 2 bases and V 4 bases, and 7 bases lay outside the gene matches. Germline values: CDR1 SGHRS, CDR2 YFSETQ. The CDR3 is 16 amino acids. In DNA form, the CDR3 reads TGCGCCAGCAGCCCCACCCTAGCGGGGACCTACAATGAGCAGTTCTTC. It yields the protein CASSPTLAGTYNEQFF. The full variable domain, rest sourced from reference TRBV5-1 and TRBJ2-1, is KAGVTQTPRYLIKTRGQQVTLSCSPISGHRSVSWYQQTPGQGLQFLFEYFSETQRNKGNFPGRFSGRQFSNSRSEMNVSTLELGDSALYLCASSPTLAGTYNEQFFGPGTRLTVL.